Sequencing of this TCR beta chain was carried out in a study of CD8+ T cells in alopecia areata. V lost 4 bases and J 6 bases, leaving 11 bases between the germline ends. Per the germline V gene, CDR1 is SGHRS and CDR2 is YFSETQ. The CDR3 is 12 residues long. Study results and limitations: Possibly because of HLA-related factors, TCR sharing was less clear across patients than in mice. Normal skin's resident alphabeta T cells are sequenced alongside lesional scalp T cells.

Sequencing used cDNA as its template, made by extracting RNA and reverse transcribing it. Repertoires were generated with immunoSEQ multiplex PCR, while TCRdb's copy carries only in-frame clones and drops some. The sample yields roughly 64,000 clones, 44% seen once. Collected material from alopecia areata patients comprised lesional scalp punch biopsies and peripheral blood. Cell sorting was applied to PBMCs, and CD4+ and CD8+ T cells were collected. About this clone itself: Antigen: not known.

This clonotype originated in a human donor with alopecia areata. The rearrangement links TRBV5-1 to TRBJ2-7; D gene unclear. Specimen: NKG2D-low CD8+ T cells sorted from blood. The CDR3 here is CASSGPESEQYF. The DNA for the CDR3 is TGCGCCAGCAGCGGGCCCGAGAGCGAGCAGTACTTC.